These 17 T cell receptor beta chains were all obtained from the same sample, sequenced in a study of blood T cell repertoires in COVID-19. Only in-frame clones appear in the TCRdb table, and some are missing; sequencing was by immunoSEQ multiplex PCR. Among approximately 500,000 clones listed, 70% to 90% were seen once. The specimen was peripheral blood. These receptors were taken from a human donor in a cohort sampled during active COVID-19.

The J gene is TRBJ2-7, the V gene TRBV7-2; tentative D call: TRBD2 (5 bases). CDR1 is SGHTA, CDR2 FQGNSA, per germline. Trimming removed 3 bases at V and 2 bases at J, with 14 bases between. This CDR3 is built from 15 residues. The CDR3, as DNA: TGTGCCAGCAGCTTCTCGGCGGGCATTACCTACGAGCAGTACTTC. Protein sequence: CASSFSAGITYEQYF.

The CDR3 is CASSLSVQRNEKLFF. CDR3 nucleotides: TGTGCCAGCAGCTTGAGTGTACAGCGGAATGAAAAACTGTTTTTT. V and J are TRBV5-6 and TRBJ1-4, with no clear D. Deletions cut 1 base from V and 5 bases from J, with 12 bases between. Germline V gene data show CDR1 as SGHDT and CDR2 as YYEEEE. This CDR3 region has 15 residues.

J is TRBJ1-4 and V is TRBV7-2, with TRBD1 as a possible D gene (6 bases). Trimming removed 6 bases from V and 7 bases from J, with 24 bases in between. This CDR3 is 17 amino acids long. The V gene's germline CDR1 is SGHTA and CDR2 FQGNSA. The CDR3 is CASSHIRVGTGSEKLFF. DNA for the CDR3: TGTGCCAGCAGTCATATTCGTGTGGGAACAGGGAGTGAAAAACTGTTTTTT. Filled out from reference TRBV7-2 and TRBJ1-4, the complete variable domain reads GAGVSQSPSNKVTEKGKDVELRCDPISGHTALYWYRQSLGQGLEFLIYFQGNSAPDKSGLPSDRFSAERTGGSVSTLTIQRTQQEDSAVYLCASSHIRVGTGSEKLFFGSGTQLSVL.

The chain uses TRBV7-2 and TRBJ2-1; 9 bases line up with TRBD1. V shed 5 bases and J 4 bases; nucleotides not matched to a gene: 6. Germline V gives CDR1 SGHTA, CDR2 FQGNSA. This CDR3 contains 15 residues. Here the CDR3 DNA reads TGTGCCAGCAGCAGAGGACAGGGGACTTACAATGAGCAGTTCTTC. Its protein product is CASSRGQGTYNEQFF.

Here the CDR3 reads CASSTRLAGVGNEQFF. In DNA, the CDR3 is TGTGCCAGCAGCACCCGACTAGCGGGAGTCGGCAATGAGCAGTTCTTC. The rearrangement links TRBV3-1 (or the pseudogene TRBV3-2) to TRBJ2-1; TRBD2 matches at 12 bases. The CDR3 loop spans 16 amino acids. Per the germline V gene, CDR1 is LGHDT and CDR2 is YNNKEL (reference sequence). The V and J ends lost 5 bases and 6 bases, in that order; junction bases with no gene match: 8.

This chain joins TRBV6-5 and TRBJ2-7; D is possibly TRBD1 (5 bases). V lost 7 bases to trimming and J lost 5 bases, with 18 bases between them. Germline CDR1 is MNHEY and CDR2 is SVGAGI. The CDR3 is 14 residues long. The CDR3 DNA follows: TGTGCCAGCACCCCCCCCCAGGGTGTTGACGAGCAGTACTTC. This codes for CASTPPQGVDEQYF.

The CDR3 loop is CASSIQTADTEAFF. The CDR3 bases are TGTGCCAGTAGTATCCAAACAGCTGACACTGAAGCTTTCTTT. The chain couples TRBV19 to TRBJ1-1; D is unclear. Germline values: CDR1 LNHDA, CDR2 SQIVND (reference sequence). The CDR3 runs to 14 residues. The V end was cut by 3 bases, the J end by 3 bases, with 11 bases between.

This rearrangement joins TRBV6-5 to TRBJ2-7; weak D call: TRBD1 (6 bases). Germline CDR1 is MNHEY and CDR2 is SVGAGI. The CDR3 is made up of 14 amino acids. V was trimmed by 7 bases and J by 5 bases, leaving 18 bases between them. CDR3 sequence: CASTNPTGSHEQYF. In nucleotides, the CDR3 is TGTGCCAGCACCAACCCCACAGGGAGCCACGAGCAGTACTTC.

The chain couples TRBV7-2 to TRBJ1-5, with D tentatively TRBD1 (5 bases). Germline CDR1 is SGHTA and CDR2 is FQGNSA. The CDR3 is made up of 12 amino acids. With 4 bases removed from V and 10 bases from J, the gap between germline ends came to 11 bases. The CDR3 loop is CASSWPGGPQHF. CDR3 bases: TGTGCCAGCAGCTGGCCGGGGGGACCCCAGCATTTT.

In nucleotides, the CDR3 is TGTGCCAGCAGCTTAATCGGGAGATGGCAGACCCAGTACTTC. As protein: CASSLIGRWQTQYF. The chain employs TRBV7-3 and TRBJ2-5, with a weak D call TRBD2 (6 bases). Per germline, CDR1 SGHTA and CDR2 FQGTGA. The CDR3 loop spans 14 amino acids. Trimming stripped 1 base from V and 6 bases from J, with 12 bases between.

The gene calls are TRBV27 and TRBJ2-7; the match to TRBD2 covers 10 bases. There are 16 residues in the CDR3. With V trimmed by 5 bases and J by 4 bases, 11 bases remained unmatched. Germline V gene data show CDR1 as MNHEY and CDR2 as SMNVEV (reference sequence). CDR3 loop: CASSGERASGSYEQYF. The CDR3 DNA is TGTGCCAGCAGTGGGGAGAGGGCTAGCGGGAGTTACGAGCAGTACTTC.

The chain carries TRBV12-3 or TRBV12-4 and TRBJ2-5, with D perhaps matching TRBD1 (6 bases). This CDR3 contains 13 residues. With 6 bases removed from V and 5 bases from J, the gap between germline ends came to 13 bases. The CDR3 sequence: CASRGSGVETQYF. DNA for the CDR3: TGTGCCAGCAGGGGATCAGGGGTGGAGACCCAGTACTTC.

J is TRBJ1-4 and V is TRBV19, with 12 bases fitting TRBD1. Germline V gene lookup returns CDR1 LNHDA and CDR2 SQIVND (reference sequence). V trimming: 8 bases; J trimming: 8 bases; junction bases outside the gene matches: 9. The length of the CDR3 is 15 residues. CDR3 coding DNA: TGTGCCAGTTTGCCCGGGACAGGGGGCCAAGAAAAACTGTTTTTT. Its translation is CASLPGTGGQEKLFF.

V gene TRBV6-2 or TRBV6-3 combines with J gene TRBJ2-1, with TRBD2 identical over 8 bases. The CDR3 runs to 17 residues. The germline V gene encodes CDR1 MNHEY and CDR2 SVGEGT. J gave up 6 bases and V 2 bases, and 12 bases lay outside the gene matches. This CDR3 is CASSYPYGSGKGNEQFF. CDR3 sequence (DNA): TGTGCCAGCAGTTACCCGTACGGTAGCGGGAAGGGCAATGAGCAGTTCTTC.

The gene calls are TRBV5-1 and TRBJ1-5; 7 positions match TRBD1. Germline CDR1 reads SGHRS; CDR2 reads YFSETQ. After removal of 4 bases from V and 0 bases from J, the junction contained 10 bases not matched to a gene. The CDR3 spans 17 residues. The CDR3 is CASSTGDRFSSNQPQHF. CDR3 bases: TGCGCCAGCAGCACTGGGGACAGATTTTCTAGCAATCAGCCCCAGCATTTT.

This CDR3 is CASSAGTAVNSPLHF. CDR3 in DNA: TGTGCCAGTAGTGCCGGGACAGCCGTTAATTCACCCCTCCACTTT. The chain employs TRBV19 and TRBJ1-6; TRBD1 matches at 7 bases. Germline V lookup: CDR1 LNHDA, CDR2 SQIVND (reference sequence). Trimming at V came to 5 bases and at J to 6 bases, leaving 7 bases not matched to a gene. The CDR3 length is 15 residues.

The rearrangement joins TRBV4-1 to TRBJ2-1; no firm D call. V was clipped by 0 bases and J by 1 base, with 7 bases between them. CDR3 length equals 15 residues. Germline V CDR1 and CDR2: MGHRA, YSYEKL. In nucleotides, the CDR3 is TGCGCCAGCAGCCAAGATCCTAGGTCCTACAATGAGCAGTTCTTC. Translated, it gives CASSQDPRSYNEQFF.